The rows below give T cell receptor beta chains drawn from one sample of a study of sequential checkpoint blockade in melanoma. TCRdb's copy holds only in-frame clones and misses some; the assay was immunoSEQ multiplex PCR. The data contain some 10,000 clones, approximately 25% of them singletons. Here the sequenced sample was tumor tissue (inferred from file names), taken from a patient given nivolumab and ipilimumab in sequence. The receptors shown here come from a human donor with melanoma. CDR3s include the opening cysteine and the closing phenylalanine or tryptophan. Fields, in order: J gene, V gene, D gene, CDR3 length, clone size, CDR3 protein, CDR3 DNA. A D gene is named only where the DNA matches it firmly. The size of a clone is reported for some rows only, either as once, few or many, or as a class for expanded clones.

J gene: TRBJ2-2; V gene: TRBV11-3; D gene: -; CDR3 length: 15; clone size: many; CDR3 protein: CASSLQGLNTGELFF; CDR3 DNA: TGTGCCAGCAGCTTACAGGGTTTAAACACCGGGGAGCTGTTTTTT
J gene: TRBJ1-5; V gene: TRBV30; D gene: -; CDR3 length: 13; clone size: -; CDR3 protein: CAWAGKGNQPQHF; CDR3 DNA: TGTGCCTGGGCCGGGAAGGGCAATCAGCCCCAGCATTTT
J gene: TRBJ2-4; V gene: TRBV19; D gene: -; CDR3 length: 16; clone size: -; CDR3 protein: CASSIEIGTIKNIQYF; CDR3 DNA: TGTGCCAGTAGTATTGAGATTGGGACAATCAAAAACATTCAGTACTTC
J gene: TRBJ2-3; V gene: TRBV14; D gene: -; CDR3 length: 12; clone size: -; CDR3 protein: CASSQVSDTQYF; CDR3 DNA: TGTGCCAGCAGCCAAGTTTCAGATACGCAGTATTTT
J gene: TRBJ2-5; V gene: TRBV9; D gene: -; CDR3 length: 15; clone size: -; CDR3 protein: CASSLDTGIQETQYF; CDR3 DNA: TGTGCCAGCAGCCTGGACACAGGGATTCAAGAGACCCAGTACTTC
J gene: TRBJ2-1; V gene: TRBV14; D gene: -; CDR3 length: 12; clone size: -; CDR3 protein: CASSPGEGEQFF; CDR3 DNA: TGTGCCAGCAGCCCGGGGGAAGGTGAGCAGTTCTTC
J gene: TRBJ2-2; V gene: TRBV11-1; D gene: TRBD1; CDR3 length: 15; clone size: many; CDR3 protein: CASSLDRGRTGELFF; CDR3 DNA: TGTGCCAGCAGCTTAGACAGGGGGCGCACCGGGGAGCTGTTTTTT
J gene: TRBJ2-7; V gene: TRBV4-1; D gene: TRBD2; CDR3 length: 16; clone size: few; CDR3 protein: CASSQGLAEPLHEQYF; CDR3 DNA: TGCGCCAGCAGCCAAGGACTAGCGGAACCCCTCCACGAGCAGTACTTC
J gene: TRBJ1-2; V gene: TRBV19; D gene: -; CDR3 length: 16; clone size: -; CDR3 protein: CASSFYSGTPNYGYTF; CDR3 DNA: TGTGCCAGTAGCTTTTATTCCGGGACACCGAACTATGGCTACACCTTC
J gene: TRBJ1-1; V gene: TRBV11-3; D gene: -; CDR3 length: 18; clone size: many; CDR3 protein: CASSQGVRRRGLNTEAFF; CDR3 DNA: TGTGCCAGCAGCCAGGGCGTTCGCAGGAGGGGATTGAACACTGAAGCTTTCTTT
J gene: TRBJ2-3; V gene: TRBV28; D gene: -; CDR3 length: 16; clone size: -; CDR3 protein: CASSPQRGASTDTQYF; CDR3 DNA: TGTGCCAGCAGTCCTCAACGGGGGGCTAGCACAGATACGCAGTATTTT
J gene: TRBJ2-5; V gene: TRBV11-3; D gene: TRBD2; CDR3 length: 15; clone size: few; CDR3 protein: CASNSRLAPQETQYF; CDR3 DNA: TGTGCCAGCAACAGTCGACTAGCTCCTCAAGAGACCCAGTACTTC
J gene: TRBJ1-5; V gene: TRBV11-3; D gene: TRBD1; CDR3 length: 14; clone size: medium-sized; CDR3 protein: CASSQGTGGQPQHF; CDR3 DNA: TGTGCCAGCAGCCAAGGGACAGGGGGGCAGCCCCAGCATTTT
J gene: TRBJ1-1; V gene: TRBV5-1; D gene: -; CDR3 length: 15; clone size: -; CDR3 protein: CASSLYWAETAEAFF; CDR3 DNA: TGCGCCAGCAGCTTGTATTGGGCGGAGACGGCTGAAGCTTTCTTT
J gene: TRBJ2-7; V gene: TRBV28; D gene: -; CDR3 length: 15; clone size: medium-sized; CDR3 protein: CASSSTVRGFYEQYF; CDR3 DNA: TGTGCCAGCAGTTCCACCGTCCGGGGTTTCTACGAGCAGTACTTC
J gene: TRBJ2-3; V gene: TRBV6-8; D gene: -; CDR3 length: 12; clone size: few; CDR3 protein: CASSPLGDNPYF; CDR3 DNA: TGTGCCAGCAGCCCCTTAGGAGACAACCCGTATTTT
J gene: TRBJ1-6; V gene: TRBV6-8; D gene: -; CDR3 length: 18; clone size: few; CDR3 protein: CASHRDGYSTGYNSPLHF; CDR3 DNA: TGTGCCAGCCACCGGGACGGCTACTCGACCGGCTATAATTCACCCCTCCACTTT
J gene: TRBJ1-5; V gene: TRBV6-8; D gene: -; CDR3 length: 12; clone size: few; CDR3 protein: CASRQWNQPQHF; CDR3 DNA: TGTGCCAGCAGACAGTGGAATCAGCCCCAGCATTTT
J gene: TRBJ1-4; V gene: TRBV6-8; D gene: -; CDR3 length: 14; clone size: -; CDR3 protein: CASRQGATNEKLFF; CDR3 DNA: TGTGCCAGCAGACAGGGAGCAACTAATGAAAAACTGTTTTTT
J gene: TRBJ2-6; V gene: TRBV11-3; D gene: -; CDR3 length: 18; clone size: -; CDR3 protein: CASSTPGPTWDGANVLTF; CDR3 DNA: TGTGCCAGCAGTACACCGGGCCCCACCTGGGATGGGGCCAACGTCCTGACTTTC
J gene: TRBJ1-2; V gene: TRBV10-2; D gene: -; CDR3 length: 12; clone size: -; CDR3 protein: CASSLGRAAVTF; CDR3 DNA: TGCGCCAGCAGCCTTGGGCGGGCAGCCGTCACCTTC
J gene: TRBJ1-1; V gene: TRBV30; D gene: TRBD1; CDR3 length: 14; clone size: many; CDR3 protein: CAWSPTGRNTEAFF; CDR3 DNA: TGTGCCTGGAGTCCGACAGGGAGGAACACTGAAGCTTTCTTT
J gene: TRBJ2-7; V gene: TRBV11-3; D gene: TRBD1; CDR3 length: 17; clone size: few; CDR3 protein: CASSLGKDRGFSYEQYF; CDR3 DNA: TGTGCCAGCAGCTTAGGGAAGGACAGGGGATTCTCCTACGAGCAGTACTTC
J gene: TRBJ2-1; V gene: TRBV7-1; D gene: TRBD1; CDR3 length: 13; clone size: many; CDR3 protein: CASSYTGVDEQFF; CDR3 DNA: TGTGCCAGCAGCTATACAGGGGTCGATGAGCAGTTCTTC
J gene: TRBJ1-1; V gene: TRBV4-1; D gene: -; CDR3 length: 14; clone size: few; CDR3 protein: CASSQWRWSSEAFF; CDR3 DNA: TGCGCCAGCAGCCAATGGAGGTGGTCATCTGAAGCTTTCTTT
J gene: TRBJ2-3; V gene: TRBV5-1; D gene: TRBD1; CDR3 length: 16; clone size: -; CDR3 protein: CASSLLDRAYTDTQYF; CDR3 DNA: TGCGCCAGCAGCCTTCTCGACAGGGCCTACACAGATACGCAGTATTTT
J gene: TRBJ2-1; V gene: TRBV9; D gene: TRBD2; CDR3 length: 13; clone size: many; CDR3 protein: CASERGRESEQFF; CDR3 DNA: TGTGCCAGCGAGCGAGGGAGGGAGAGCGAGCAGTTCTTC
J gene: TRBJ2-7; V gene: TRBV7-1; D gene: TRBD2; CDR3 length: 14; clone size: few; CDR3 protein: CASSYSGRADEQYF; CDR3 DNA: TGTGCCAGCAGCTATAGCGGGAGGGCCGACGAGCAGTACTTC
J gene: TRBJ2-3; V gene: TRBV19; D gene: -; CDR3 length: 14; clone size: -; CDR3 protein: CASSTEISTDTQYF; CDR3 DNA: TGTGCCAGTAGTACGGAAATCAGCACAGATACGCAGTATTTT
J gene: TRBJ1-4; V gene: TRBV28; D gene: -; CDR3 length: 13; clone size: few; CDR3 protein: CASSLMWGERLFF; CDR3 DNA: TGTGCCAGCAGTTTGATGTGGGGGGAGAGACTGTTTTTT
J gene: TRBJ2-5; V gene: TRBV11-3; D gene: -; CDR3 length: 14; clone size: many; CDR3 protein: CASSLRGPPVSQYF; CDR3 DNA: TGTGCCAGCAGCTTGCGGGGACCCCCAGTGTCCCAGTACTTC
J gene: TRBJ2-5; V gene: TRBV5-1; D gene: -; CDR3 length: 14; clone size: -; CDR3 protein: CASSLVLGDKTQYF; CDR3 DNA: TGCGCCAGCAGCTTGGTATTGGGGGACAAGACCCAGTACTTC
J gene: TRBJ2-1; V gene: TRBV10-3; D gene: -; CDR3 length: 14; clone size: -; CDR3 protein: CAISESDVGDEQFF; CDR3 DNA: TGTGCCATCAGTGAGTCGGATGTGGGGGATGAGCAGTTCTTC
J gene: TRBJ1-5; V gene: TRBV19; D gene: -; CDR3 length: 12; clone size: -; CDR3 protein: CASSDTRRPQHF; CDR3 DNA: TGTGCCAGTAGCGATACCAGGAGGCCCCAGCATTTT
J gene: TRBJ1-1; V gene: TRBV7-7; D gene: TRBD1; CDR3 length: 14; clone size: few; CDR3 protein: CASRPGQGETEAFF; CDR3 DNA: TGTGCCAGCAGACCGGGACAGGGGGAGACTGAAGCTTTCTTT
J gene: TRBJ2-3; V gene: TRBV28; D gene: TRBD1; CDR3 length: 17; clone size: few; CDR3 protein: CASSFPGQGTGEDTQYF; CDR3 DNA: TGTGCCAGCAGTTTCCCGGGACAGGGGACCGGGGAAGATACGCAGTATTTT
J gene: TRBJ1-1; V gene: TRBV14; D gene: -; CDR3 length: 14; clone size: -; CDR3 protein: CASSNRLRGTEAFF; CDR3 DNA: TGTGCCAGCAGCAATCGGCTGAGGGGCACTGAAGCTTTCTTT
J gene: TRBJ2-7; V gene: TRBV28; D gene: -; CDR3 length: 16; clone size: -; CDR3 protein: CASSLWGRVEAYEQYF; CDR3 DNA: TGTGCCAGCAGTTTATGGGGCAGGGTCGAGGCCTACGAGCAGTACTTC
J gene: TRBJ2-1; V gene: TRBV29-1; D gene: TRBD2; CDR3 length: 15; clone size: -; CDR3 protein: CSAATSGSLGNEQFF; CDR3 DNA: TGCAGCGCCGCGACTAGCGGGAGTTTAGGGAATGAGCAGTTCTTC
J gene: TRBJ2-3; V gene: TRBV11-3; D gene: -; CDR3 length: 15; clone size: large; CDR3 protein: CASSPPDPWADTQYF; CDR3 DNA: TGTGCCAGCAGCCCCCCGGATCCTTGGGCAGATACGCAGTATTTT
J gene: TRBJ1-1; V gene: TRBV6-8; D gene: -; CDR3 length: 15; clone size: -; CDR3 protein: CASRHWDGANTEAFF; CDR3 DNA: TGTGCCAGCAGACATTGGGACGGGGCGAACACTGAAGCTTTCTTT
J gene: TRBJ2-6; V gene: TRBV19; D gene: TRBD2; CDR3 length: 16; clone size: -; CDR3 protein: CASRAGREAGANVLTF; CDR3 DNA: TGTGCCAGTAGGGCAGGGAGGGAGGCTGGGGCCAACGTCCTGACTTTC
J gene: TRBJ2-7; V gene: TRBV19; D gene: TRBD1; CDR3 length: 13; clone size: -; CDR3 protein: CASSMRDRYEQYF; CDR3 DNA: TGTGCCAGTAGTATGAGGGACAGGTACGAGCAGTACTTC
J gene: TRBJ1-3; V gene: TRBV28; D gene: -; CDR3 length: 15; clone size: -; CDR3 protein: CASSLGGTSGNTIYF; CDR3 DNA: TGTGCCAGCAGTTTAGGCGGGACATCAGGAAACACCATATATTTT
J gene: TRBJ2-7; V gene: TRBV4-1; D gene: -; CDR3 length: 13; clone size: few; CDR3 protein: CASSHTGTHEQYF; CDR3 DNA: TGCGCCAGCAGCCACACAGGGACCCACGAGCAGTACTTC
J gene: TRBJ1-4; V gene: TRBV11-3; D gene: -; CDR3 length: 14; clone size: medium-sized; CDR3 protein: CASSGHAVGEKLFF; CDR3 DNA: TGTGCCAGCAGCGGGCATGCAGTTGGGGAAAAACTGTTTTTT
J gene: TRBJ1-1; V gene: TRBV23-1; D gene: TRBD1; CDR3 length: 13; clone size: -; CDR3 protein: CASSLGQDTEAFF; CDR3 DNA: TGCGCCAGCAGCTTAGGACAGGACACTGAAGCTTTCTTT
J gene: TRBJ2-3; V gene: TRBV10-2; D gene: TRBD2; CDR3 length: 15; clone size: -; CDR3 protein: CASSEGLGGTDTQYF; CDR3 DNA: TGCGCCAGCAGTGAGGGACTAGGGGGCACAGATACGCAGTATTTT
J gene: TRBJ2-7; V gene: TRBV15; D gene: TRBD2; CDR3 length: 18; clone size: -; CDR3 protein: CATSRDGTSGRPSYEQYF; CDR3 DNA: TGTGCCACCAGCAGAGATGGGACTAGCGGGAGGCCCTCCTACGAGCAGTACTTC
J gene: TRBJ1-2; V gene: TRBV11-3; D gene: -; CDR3 length: 14; clone size: many; CDR3 protein: CASSEGSGNYGYTF; CDR3 DNA: TGTGCCAGCAGCGAGGGGTCAGGGAACTATGGCTACACCTTC
J gene: TRBJ2-1; V gene: TRBV11-3; D gene: TRBD2; CDR3 length: 18; clone size: -; CDR3 protein: CASSSRTSGSSSYNEQFF; CDR3 DNA: TGTGCCAGCAGCTCCCGGACTAGCGGGAGTTCTTCCTACAATGAGCAGTTCTTC
J gene: TRBJ2-3; V gene: TRBV30; D gene: -; CDR3 length: 15; clone size: -; CDR3 protein: CAWSPRGSRTDTQYF; CDR3 DNA: TGTGCCTGGAGCCCACGGGGGTCGCGCACAGATACGCAGTATTTT
J gene: TRBJ2-1; V gene: TRBV15; D gene: -; CDR3 length: 15; clone size: few; CDR3 protein: CATSKQGGVVNEQFF; CDR3 DNA: TGTGCCACCAGCAAACAGGGCGGGGTAGTCAATGAGCAGTTCTTC
J gene: TRBJ2-5; V gene: TRBV28; D gene: -; CDR3 length: 13; clone size: -; CDR3 protein: CASSLARQETQYF; CDR3 DNA: TGTGCCAGCAGTTTAGCAAGACAAGAGACCCAGTACTTC